Below are 8 T cell receptor beta chains sequenced from a single sample in a study of T-cell memory formation after mild COVID-19. TCRdb analysed the 5' RACE reads with MiXCR anew, one entry per CDR3 protein. Of fewer than 650,000 distinct CDR3 sequences listed, roughly 17% were seen once; the top ten hold about 7.4%. The material sequenced was PBMCs or a T cell subset sorted from them (not recorded which). These receptors were taken from an adult woman who had mild COVID-19 (a few samples of this study predate the infection). Cell type and time point are not known.

This clonotype occurred once. This may arise from a read error, as a much more abundant clone is one base away. The V call is TRBV30, the J call TRBJ2-3; D is uncertain. In germline, CDR1 is GTSNPN, CDR2 SVGIG (reference sequence). CDR3 length: 12 amino acids. This CDR3 reads CAWGVRRDTQYF. For the CDR3, the DNA is TGTGCCTGGGGTGTACGGAGAGATACGCAGTATTTT.

This clonotype was observed at least ten times. The DNA is omitted, as the CDR3 cannot be located on it reliably, and the CDR3 follows TCRdb's listing. The chain uses TRBV24-1 and TRBJ2-3. The CDR3 is made up of 16 amino acids, end residues included. The germline V gene has CDR1 KGHDR and CDR2 SFDVKD. CDR3 region: CATSDLTFGGTDTQYF.

This sequence joins TRBV20-1 and TRBJ1-2; D unclear. Germline values: CDR1 DFQATT, CDR2 SNEGSKA (reference sequence). The CDR3 is made up of 12 amino acids. V lost 6 bases and J 6 bases, leaving 14 bases between the germline ends. For the CDR3, the DNA is TGCAGTGCCCCGGACCTAACACATGGCTACACCTTC. Amino acids: CSAPDLTHGYTF.

This clonotype was seen only a few times. CDR3 amino acids: CASSLRPTRDSYNSPLHF. The CDR3 DNA follows: TGCGCCAGCAGCTTGCGGCCGACACGTGACTCCTATAATTCACCCCTCCACTTT. The chain joins TRBV5-1 to TRBJ1-6, with unresolved D. This CDR3 contains 18 residues. Trimming removed 1 base from V and 0 bases from J, with 14 bases in between. CDR1 is SGHRS and CDR2 is YFSETQ in the germline V gene.

The V call is TRBV29-1, the J call TRBJ2-5; D gene ambiguous. Germline loops: CDR1 SQVTM, CDR2 ANQGSEA. This CDR3 comprises 11 residues. V was pared by 7 bases and J by 5 bases, with 11 bases between. As DNA, the CDR3 is TGCAGCGCCCTAAGAGTGGAGACCCAGTACTTC. Its translation: CSALRVETQYF.

The chain is built from TRBV20-1 and TRBJ2-2; TRBD2 aligns across 9 bases. V lost 1 base to trimming and J lost 9 bases; unmatched junction nucleotides: 9. Per the germline V gene, CDR1 is DFQATT and CDR2 is SNEGSKA (reference sequence). The CDR3 extends over 15 amino acids. CDR3 in DNA: TGCAGTGCTAGAGTACTCCAAGCGGGAGGCTGGGAGCTGTTTTTT. Translation gives CSARVLQAGGWELFF.

V and J are TRBV4-2 and TRBJ2-7, with D tentatively TRBD2 (5 bases). Trimming cost V 0 bases and J 3 bases, with 15 bases left between them. Per the germline V gene, CDR1 is LGHNA and CDR2 is YNFKEQ. The CDR3 loop spans 16 amino acids. CDR3 residues: CASSQDMVSAIYEQYF. Here the CDR3 DNA reads TGTGCCAGCAGCCAAGATATGGTTAGCGCAATCTACGAGCAGTACTTC.

This clonotype was counted a few times. The rearrangement joins TRBV27 to TRBJ1-1; possibly TRBD1 for D (5 bases). The germline V gene has CDR1 MNHEY and CDR2 SMNVEV (reference sequence). CDR3 length: 13 amino acids. V lost 5 bases to trimming and J lost 4 bases, with 11 bases between them. For the CDR3, the DNA is TGTGCCAGCAGTCTGGGACTTAGCACTGAAGCTTTCTTT. Amino acid sequence: CASSLGLSTEAFF.